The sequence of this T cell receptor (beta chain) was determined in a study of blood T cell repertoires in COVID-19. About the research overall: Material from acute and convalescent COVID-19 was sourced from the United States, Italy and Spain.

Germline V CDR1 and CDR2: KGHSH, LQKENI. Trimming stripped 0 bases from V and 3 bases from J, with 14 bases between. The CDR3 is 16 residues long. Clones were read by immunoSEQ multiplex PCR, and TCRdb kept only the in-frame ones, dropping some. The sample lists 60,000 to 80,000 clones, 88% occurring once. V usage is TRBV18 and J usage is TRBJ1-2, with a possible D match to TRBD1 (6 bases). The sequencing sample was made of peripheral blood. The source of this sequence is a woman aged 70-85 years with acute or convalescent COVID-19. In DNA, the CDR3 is TGTGCCAGCTCACCACCTATCGGAGGGGGGGACTATGGCTACACCTTC. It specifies CASSPPIGGGDYGYTF.